One and the same sample provided the 17 T cell receptor beta chains below, sequenced in a study of blood T cells in healthy people across ages. Combining a sample-barcoded 5' primer with a J-beta primer mix, a second PCR ran for roughly 6 to 12 cycles. TCRdb re-derived calls from the 5' RACE reads in MiXCR, one entry per CDR3 protein. This sample yields under 2,000,000 distinct CDR3 sequences, of which around half are seen a single time; over 2% belongs to the top ten. The sequencing sample was made of blood. The receptors here all came from a woman aged 40 to 55 in good health.

The chain uses TRBV27 and TRBJ2-7, with 7 bases aligning to TRBD2. Germline trimming cut 7 bases from V and 4 bases from J; bases unmatched to any gene: 10. The CDR3 length is 14 residues. CDR1 and CDR2 (germline): MNHEY, SMNVEV (reference sequence). CDR3 sequence: CASTKRAGRYEQYF. The DNA for the CDR3 is TGTGCCAGCACCAAACGAGCGGGGCGATACGAGCAGTACTTC.

This chain uses TRBV4-1 with TRBJ1-1; no firm D call. The germline gives CDR1 MGHRA, CDR2 YSYEKL. The CDR3 covers 15 residues. Trimming took off 2 bases at V and 3 bases at J, with 13 bases between the two ends. In nucleotides, the CDR3 is TGCGCCAGCAGCCAAAGTGGCACGTTTGACACTGAAGCTTTCTTT. The encoded protein is CASSQSGTFDTEAFF.

CDR3 protein: CASSQNRALGNIQYF. In DNA, the CDR3 is TGTGCCAGCAGCCAAAACAGGGCTCTAGGGAACATTCAGTACTTC. This chain links TRBV7-2 with TRBJ2-7, with D possibly matching TRBD1 (6 bases). With the DNA end fitting TRBJ2-4 better, the J assignment may be wrong. The CDR3 has 15 residues. CDR1 SGHTA and CDR2 FQGNSA come from the germline V gene.

This clonotype showed up just a few times. The gene calls are TRBV10-3 and TRBJ2-5, with a possible D match to TRBD2 (5 bases). Germline lookup yields CDR1 ENHRY and CDR2 SYGVKD. Trimming stripped 5 bases from V and 4 bases from J, with 11 bases between. The CDR3 is made up of 13 amino acids. In nucleotides, the CDR3 is TGTGCCATCAGTTCGGGATTCGGAGAGACCCAGTACTTC. Its protein is CAISSGFGETQYF.

This clonotype has more than one count but fewer than ten. The J gene is TRBJ2-3, the V gene TRBV20-1; no firm D call. TRBJ2-5 explains the end of the DNA better; the J call may be wrong. Germline V gene sequence: CDR1 DFQATT, CDR2 SNEGSKA (reference sequence). This CDR3 has 13 residues. Here the CDR3 DNA reads TGCAGTGCTAGAGATGCGGCTTTCGGGACCCAGTACTTC. Its translation: CSARDAAFGTQYF.

The gene calls are TRBV5-4 and TRBJ2-1; TRBD1 matches 8 bases. The V gene's germline CDR1 is SGHNT and CDR2 YYREEE (reference sequence). CDR3 length: 17 amino acids. The junction had 11 bases not matched to a gene; V was cut back by 4 bases and J by 2 bases. The CDR3 sequence is CASSPTSGTGPYNEQFF. In nucleotides, the CDR3 is TGTGCCAGCAGCCCAACTTCCGGGACAGGCCCCTACAATGAGCAGTTCTTC.

A few counts support this clonotype. CDR3 DNA: TGTGCCAGCAGTCTCCAAACGCCCCCGGGGGAGCAGTTCTTC. Residues: CASSLQTPPGEQFF. The V call is TRBV28, the J call TRBJ2-1; a weak D match, TRBD2 (5 bases). This CDR3 is built from 14 residues. The germline CDR1 and CDR2 sequences are MDHEN and SYDVKM. With 5 bases removed from V and 10 bases from J, the gap between germline ends came to 18 bases.

The genes are TRBV5-1 and TRBJ1-2; 8 bases match TRBD1. Germline loops: CDR1 SGHRS, CDR2 YFSETQ. This CDR3 has 15 amino acids. Trimming at V came to 5 bases and at J to 3 bases, leaving 9 bases not matched to a gene. The DNA for the CDR3 is TGCGCCAGCAGGCTCAACCCGGGACAGGACTATGGCTACACCTTC. Translated, it gives CASRLNPGQDYGYTF.

V gene TRBV20-1 combines with J gene TRBJ1-2; 7 nucleotides match TRBD1. CDR3 length: 15 amino acids. V shed 3 bases and J 0 bases; nucleotides not matched to a gene: 7. Germline-derived CDR1 and CDR2 are DFQATT and SNEGSKA (reference sequence). The DNA of the CDR3 is TGCAGTGCTAGTTCAGGGGGTTTAGCTAACTATGGCTACACCTTC. It yields the protein CSASSGGLANYGYTF.

This chain joins TRBV28 and TRBJ2-3, with a weak D call TRBD1 (6 bases). The CDR3 is 15 amino acids. Per the germline V gene, CDR1 is MDHEN and CDR2 is SYDVKM. Trimming cost V 6 bases and J 2 bases, with 15 bases left between them. CDR3 in DNA: TGTGCCAGCAGAGAACAGGGCCGCAACACAGATACGCAGTATTTT. Translating it yields CASREQGRNTDTQYF.

This clonotype was observed a handful of times. V and J are TRBV4-3 and TRBJ1-4, with D unresolved. CDR3 length equals 14 residues. Germline V CDR1 and CDR2: LGHNA, YSLEER. Trimming shortened V by 2 bases and J by 5 bases, and 9 bases separated the two germline ends. CDR3 bases: TGCGCCAGCAGCCAATCCGAGGCGAATGAAAAACTGTTTTTT. It translates to CASSQSEANEKLFF.

This clonotype was detected only a few times. Being one base from a much bigger clone, this may be a read error. The chain is built from TRBV12-3 or TRBV12-4 and TRBJ2-7; 9 bases agree with TRBD1. The CDR3 runs 13 residues. V shed 7 bases and J 5 bases; nucleotides not matched to a gene: 6. CDR3 in amino acids: CASTSDRGHEQYF. CDR3 DNA: TGTGCCAGCACATCGGACAGGGGCCACGAGCAGTACTTC.

This rearrangement joins TRBV28 to TRBJ2-7; no definite D call. Trimming pared 7 bases from V and 0 bases from J, leaving 16 bases between. This CDR3 is built from 15 residues. The germline gives CDR1 MDHEN, CDR2 SYDVKM. The CDR3 protein is CASTRIQSSSYEQYF. In DNA form, the CDR3 reads TGTGCCAGCACCCGAATCCAGTCGAGCTCCTACGAGCAGTACTTC.

The chain employs TRBV5-1 and TRBJ1-1, with D possibly TRBD1 on 6 matching bases. V lost 0 bases to trimming and J lost 6 bases, with 12 bases between them. The CDR3 runs 14 residues. The V gene's germline CDR1 is SGHRS and CDR2 YFSETQ. CDR3 DNA sequence: TGCGCCAGCAGCTTGGCCGGGGGGCCCCCTGAAGCTTTCTTT. Translated: CASSLAGGPPEAFF. The full variable domain, with the rest looked up from reference TRBV5-1 and TRBJ1-1, is KAGVTQTPRYLIKTRGQQVTLSCSPISGHRSVSWYQQTPGQGLQFLFEYFSETQRNKGNFPGRFSGRQFSNSRSEMNVSTLELGDSALYLCASSLAGGPPEAFFGQGTRLTVV.

Concerning this clonotype itself: At one boundary the junction diverges from the germline segment, which might be a read error. The chain is built from TRBV4-3 and TRBJ2-1; D may be TRBD1 (6 bases). Germline V lookup: CDR1 LGHNA, CDR2 YSLEER. The CDR3 length is 16 residues. For the CDR3, the DNA is TGCGCCAGCAGCCAAGAGTGGGGGCGCCGGGCCAATAAGCAGTTCTTC. Translating gives CASSQEWGRRANKQFF.

This clonotype was detected a few times. The rearrangement uses TRBV20-1 and TRBJ2-7; D is unclear. The CDR3 has 14 residues. The V end was cut by 3 bases, the J end by 4 bases, with 16 bases between. The germline V gene has CDR1 DFQATT and CDR2 SNEGSKA (reference sequence). The CDR3 protein is CSARGLGVWYEQYF. For the CDR3, the DNA is TGCAGTGCTAGGGGCCTTGGGGTTTGGTACGAGCAGTACTTC.

The chain is built from TRBV7-2 and TRBJ1-5, with D possibly TRBD1 on 6 matching bases. The V and J ends lost 2 bases and 0 bases respectively, with 20 bases between them. The length of the CDR3 is 19 residues. CDR1 is SGHTA and CDR2 is FQGNSA in the germline V gene. DNA of the CDR3: TGTGCCAGCAGCTTACAGGGGCCCACTCACAAATATAGCAATCAGCCCCAGCATTTT. Translating it yields CASSLQGPTHKYSNQPQHF.